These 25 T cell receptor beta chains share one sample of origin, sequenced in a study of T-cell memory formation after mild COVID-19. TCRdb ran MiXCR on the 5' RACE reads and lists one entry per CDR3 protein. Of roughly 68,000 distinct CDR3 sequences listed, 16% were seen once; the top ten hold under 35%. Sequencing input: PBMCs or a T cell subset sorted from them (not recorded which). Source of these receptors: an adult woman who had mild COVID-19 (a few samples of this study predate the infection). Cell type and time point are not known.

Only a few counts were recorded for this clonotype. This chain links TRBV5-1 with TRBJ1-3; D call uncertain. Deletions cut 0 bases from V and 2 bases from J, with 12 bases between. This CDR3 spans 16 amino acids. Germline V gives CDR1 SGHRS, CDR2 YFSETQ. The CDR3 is CASSLVEGWTGNTIYF. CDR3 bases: TGCGCCAGCAGCTTGGTAGAGGGTTGGACTGGAAACACCATATATTTT.

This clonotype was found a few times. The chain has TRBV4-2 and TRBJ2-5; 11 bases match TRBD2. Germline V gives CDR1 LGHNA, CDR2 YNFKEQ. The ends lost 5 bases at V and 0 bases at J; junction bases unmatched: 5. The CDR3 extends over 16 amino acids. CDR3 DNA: TGTGCCAGCAGCGACCGACTAGCGGGGTACCAAGAGACCCAGTACTTC. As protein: CASSDRLAGYQETQYF.

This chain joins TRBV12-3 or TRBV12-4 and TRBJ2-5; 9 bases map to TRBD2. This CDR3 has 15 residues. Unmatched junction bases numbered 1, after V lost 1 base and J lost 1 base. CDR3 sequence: CASSLVREGQETQYF. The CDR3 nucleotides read TGTGCCAGCAGTTTAGTGCGGGAGGGCCAAGAGACCCAGTACTTC.

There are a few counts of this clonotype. Written as DNA, the CDR3 is TGTGCCAGCAGCCCCCGGACAGGGACTAGCACAGATACGCAGTATTTT. It is translated as CASSPRTGTSTDTQYF. The V and J genes are TRBV7-6 and TRBJ2-3; 8 bases match TRBD1. CDR1 and CDR2 from the germline V gene are SGHVS and FNYEAQ. This CDR3 spans 16 amino acids. V gave up 5 bases and J gave up 0 bases; unmatched junction bases: 7.

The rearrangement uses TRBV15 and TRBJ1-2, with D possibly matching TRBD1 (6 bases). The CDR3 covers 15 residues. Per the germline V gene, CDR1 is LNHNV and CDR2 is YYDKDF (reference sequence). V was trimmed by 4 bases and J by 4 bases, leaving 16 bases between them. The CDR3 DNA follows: TGTGCCACCAGCACTATGGGGGGGGCGAGCTATGGCTACACCTTC. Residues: CATSTMGGASYGYTF.

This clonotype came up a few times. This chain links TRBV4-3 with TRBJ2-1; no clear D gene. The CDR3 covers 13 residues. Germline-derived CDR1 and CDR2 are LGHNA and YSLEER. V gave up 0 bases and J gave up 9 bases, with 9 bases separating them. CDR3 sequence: CASSQDRVGEQFF. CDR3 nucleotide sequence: TGCGCCAGCAGCCAAGATAGGGTCGGTGAGCAGTTCTTC.

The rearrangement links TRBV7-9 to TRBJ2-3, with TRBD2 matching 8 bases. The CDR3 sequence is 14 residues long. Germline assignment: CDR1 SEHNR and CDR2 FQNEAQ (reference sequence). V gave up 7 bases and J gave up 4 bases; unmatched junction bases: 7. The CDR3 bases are TGTGCCAGCACGGTAGCGGGAAGGGCAGATACGCAGTATTTT. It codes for CASTVAGRADTQYF.

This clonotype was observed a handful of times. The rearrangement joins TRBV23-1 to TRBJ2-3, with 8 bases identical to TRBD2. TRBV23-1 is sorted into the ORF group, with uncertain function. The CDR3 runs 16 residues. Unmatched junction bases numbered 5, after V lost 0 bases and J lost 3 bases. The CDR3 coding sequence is TGCGCCAGCAGTCAATCCGGAGCGGGAGTTACAGATACGCAGTATTTT. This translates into CASSQSGAGVTDTQYF.

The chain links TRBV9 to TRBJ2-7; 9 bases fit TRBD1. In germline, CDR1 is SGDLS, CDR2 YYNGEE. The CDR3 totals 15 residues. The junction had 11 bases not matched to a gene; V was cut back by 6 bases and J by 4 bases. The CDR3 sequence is CASTPFGQGTYEQYF. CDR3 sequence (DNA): TGTGCCAGCACCCCTTTCGGACAGGGGACATACGAGCAGTACTTC.

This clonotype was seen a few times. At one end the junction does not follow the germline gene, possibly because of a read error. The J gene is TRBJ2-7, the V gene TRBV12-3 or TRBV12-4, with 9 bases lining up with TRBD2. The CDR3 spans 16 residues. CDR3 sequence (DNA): TGTGCCAGCAGTTCGGTAATGGGACTAGCCTCCAACGAGCAGTACTTC. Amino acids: CASSSVMGLASNEQYF.

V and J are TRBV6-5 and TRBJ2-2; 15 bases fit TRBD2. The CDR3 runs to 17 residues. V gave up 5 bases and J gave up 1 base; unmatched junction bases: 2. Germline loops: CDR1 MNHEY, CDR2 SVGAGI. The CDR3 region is CASSPGLAGGNTGELFF. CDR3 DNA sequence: TGTGCCAGCAGTCCGGGACTAGCGGGAGGGAACACCGGGGAGCTGTTTTTT.

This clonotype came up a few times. CDR3 loop: CASSIATRDAGELFF. The CDR3 nucleotides are TGTGCCAGCAGCATCGCGACGAGGGATGCCGGGGAGCTGTTTTTT. The chain uses TRBV7-6 and TRBJ2-2, with D possibly TRBD2 on 5 matching bases. CDR1 is SGHVS and CDR2 is FNYEAQ in the germline V gene. Trimming cost V 5 bases and J 6 bases, with 16 bases left between them. CDR3 size: 15 residues.

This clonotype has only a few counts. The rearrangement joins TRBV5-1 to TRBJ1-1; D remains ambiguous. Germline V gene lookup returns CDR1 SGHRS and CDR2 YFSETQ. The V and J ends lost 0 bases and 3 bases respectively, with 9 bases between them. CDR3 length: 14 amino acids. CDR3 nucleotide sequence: TGCGCCAGCAGCTTGGAAATGGTGTACACTGAAGCTTTCTTT. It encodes CASSLEMVYTEAFF.

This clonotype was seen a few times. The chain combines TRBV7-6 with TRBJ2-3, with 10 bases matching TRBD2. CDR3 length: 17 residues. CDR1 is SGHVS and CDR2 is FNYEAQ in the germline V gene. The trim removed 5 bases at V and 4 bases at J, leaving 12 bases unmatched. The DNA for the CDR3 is TGTGCCAGCAGCGCTAGAACAACTAGCGGGAACGCAGATACGCAGTATTTT. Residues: CASSARTTSGNADTQYF.

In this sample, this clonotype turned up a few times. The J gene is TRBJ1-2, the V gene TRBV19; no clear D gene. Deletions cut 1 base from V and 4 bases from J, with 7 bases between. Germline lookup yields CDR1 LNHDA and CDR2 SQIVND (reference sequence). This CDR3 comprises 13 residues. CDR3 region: CASSIAVTYGYTF. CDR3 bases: TGTGCCAGTAGTATAGCGGTTACCTATGGCTACACCTTC.

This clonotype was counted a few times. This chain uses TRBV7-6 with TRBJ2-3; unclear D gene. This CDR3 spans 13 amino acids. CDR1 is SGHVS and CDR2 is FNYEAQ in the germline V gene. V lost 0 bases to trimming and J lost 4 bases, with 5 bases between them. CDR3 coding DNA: TGTGCCAGCAGCTTAGCGCTCGCAGATACGCAGTATTTT. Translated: CASSLALADTQYF.

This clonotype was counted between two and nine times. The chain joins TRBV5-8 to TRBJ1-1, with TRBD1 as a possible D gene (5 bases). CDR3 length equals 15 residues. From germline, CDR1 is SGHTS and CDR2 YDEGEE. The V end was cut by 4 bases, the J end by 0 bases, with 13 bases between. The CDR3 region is CASSRPRGMNTEAFF. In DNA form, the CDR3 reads TGTGCCAGCAGCCGTCCGAGGGGAATGAACACTGAAGCTTTCTTT.

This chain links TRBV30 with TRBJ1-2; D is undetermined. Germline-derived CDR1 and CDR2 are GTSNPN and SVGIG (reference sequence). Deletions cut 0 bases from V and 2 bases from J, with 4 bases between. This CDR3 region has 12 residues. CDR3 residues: CAWSVQNYGYTF. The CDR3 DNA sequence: TGTGCCTGGAGTGTACAAAACTATGGCTACACCTTC.

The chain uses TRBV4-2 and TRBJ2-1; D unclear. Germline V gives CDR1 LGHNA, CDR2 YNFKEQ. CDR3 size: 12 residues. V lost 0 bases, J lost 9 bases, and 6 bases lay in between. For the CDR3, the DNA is TGTGCCAGCAGCCAAGATACTGTTGAGCAGTTCTTC. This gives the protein CASSQDTVEQFF.

The DNA of the CDR3 is TGTGCCAGCAGCCGGGCGGTCGCAACTAATGAAAAACTGTTTTTT. Amino acid sequence: CASSRAVATNEKLFF. V and J are TRBV7-9 and TRBJ1-4; D remains unclear. Germline-derived CDR1 and CDR2 are SEHNR and FQNEAQ (reference sequence). There are 15 residues in the CDR3. Deletions cut 5 bases from V and 0 bases from J, with 10 bases between.

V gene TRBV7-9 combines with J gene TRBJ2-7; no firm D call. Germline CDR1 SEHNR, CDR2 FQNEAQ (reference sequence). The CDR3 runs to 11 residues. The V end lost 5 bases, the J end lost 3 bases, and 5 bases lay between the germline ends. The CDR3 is CASSTDYEQYF. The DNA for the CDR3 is TGTGCCAGCAGCACGGACTACGAGCAGTACTTC.

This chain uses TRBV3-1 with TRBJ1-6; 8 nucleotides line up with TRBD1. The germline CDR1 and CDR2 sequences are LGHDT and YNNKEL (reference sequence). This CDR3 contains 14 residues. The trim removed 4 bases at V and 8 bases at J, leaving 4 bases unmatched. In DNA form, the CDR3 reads TGTGCCAGCAGCCTACAGACAGGGGATTCACCCCTCCACTTT. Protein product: CASSLQTGDSPLHF. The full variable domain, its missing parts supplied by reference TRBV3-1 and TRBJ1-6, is DTAVSQTPKYLVTQMGNDKSIKCEQNLGHDTMYWYKQDSKKFLKIMFSYNNKELIINETVPNRFSPKSPDKAHLNLHINSLELGDSAVYFCASSLQTGDSPLHFGNGTRLTVT.

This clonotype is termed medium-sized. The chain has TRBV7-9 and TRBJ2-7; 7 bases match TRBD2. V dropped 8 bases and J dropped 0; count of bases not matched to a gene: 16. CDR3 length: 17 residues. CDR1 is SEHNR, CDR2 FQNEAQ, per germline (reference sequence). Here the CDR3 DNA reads TGTGCCAGCCCCCCCAGCGCCCCAGGCGGGAGCTCCTACGAGCAGTACTTC. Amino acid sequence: CASPPSAPGGSSYEQYF.

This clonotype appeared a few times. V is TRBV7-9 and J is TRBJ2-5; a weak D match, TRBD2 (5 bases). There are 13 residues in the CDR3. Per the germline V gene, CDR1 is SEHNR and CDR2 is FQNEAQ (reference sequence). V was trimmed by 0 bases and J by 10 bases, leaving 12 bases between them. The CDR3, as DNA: TGTGCCAGCAGCTTAGCGGTCCCGGAGGACCAGTACTTC. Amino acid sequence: CASSLAVPEDQYF. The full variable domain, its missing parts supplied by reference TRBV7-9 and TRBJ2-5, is DTGVSQNPRHKITKRGQNVTFRCDPISEHNRLYWYRQTLGQGPEFLTYFQNEAQLEKSRLLSDRFSAERPKGSFSTLEIQRTEQGDSAMYLCASSLAVPEDQYFGPGTRLLVL.

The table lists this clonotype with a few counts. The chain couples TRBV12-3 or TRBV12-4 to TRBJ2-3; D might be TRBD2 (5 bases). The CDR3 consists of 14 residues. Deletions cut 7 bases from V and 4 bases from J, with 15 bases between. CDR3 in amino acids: CASTDGRGSDTQYF. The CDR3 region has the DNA TGTGCCAGCACCGACGGTCGGGGATCAGATACGCAGTATTTT.